Presented here are 8 T cell receptor beta chains from one specimen sequenced in a study of T-cell memory formation after mild COVID-19. TCRdb fed the 5' RACE reads into MiXCR, producing one record per CDR3 protein. The sample carries over 300,000 distinct CDR3 sequences, roughly 19% recorded once. The sequenced sample was PBMCs or a T cell subset sorted from them (not recorded which). The origin of the receptors is a man younger than 30 who had mild COVID-19 (a few samples of this study predate the infection). Cell type and time point are not known.

Only a few counts were recorded for this clonotype. The chain uses TRBV12-3 or TRBV12-4 and TRBJ2-5, with TRBD2 matching 8 bases. The CDR3 length is 13 residues. Germline trimming cut 4 bases from V and 6 bases from J; bases unmatched to any gene: 4. The CDR3 DNA sequence: TGTGCCAGCAGTTCGGGGGGGGCAAAGACCCAGTACTTC. It is translated as CASSSGGAKTQYF.

The V call is TRBV14, the J call TRBJ2-3; D ambiguous. Per germline, CDR1 SGHDN and CDR2 FVKESK. V was pared by 8 bases and J by 0 bases, with 9 bases between. This CDR3 has 13 residues. Here the CDR3 reads CASARRSTDTQYF. The CDR3 nucleotides are TGTGCCAGCGCCCGGCGCAGCACAGATACGCAGTATTTT. The full variable domain, its missing parts supplied by reference TRBV14 and TRBJ2-3, is EAGVTQFPSHSVIEKGQTVTLRCDPISGHDNLYWYRRVMGKEIKFLLHFVKESKQDESGMPNNRFLAERTGGTYSTLKVQPAELEDSGVYFCASARRSTDTQYFGPGTRLTVL.

This chain uses TRBV2 with TRBJ1-5; D gene uncertain. This CDR3 contains 13 residues. V lost 4 bases to trimming and J lost 7 bases, with 11 bases between them. Germline CDR1 reads SNHLY; CDR2 reads FYNNEI. The chain's CDR3 is CASSAPSGQPQHF. The DNA for the CDR3 is TGTGCCAGCAGTGCCCCCAGTGGGCAGCCCCAGCATTTT.

V gene TRBV7-2 combines with J gene TRBJ1-1, with 7 nucleotides matching TRBD1. CDR3 length: 14 amino acids. The germline CDR1 and CDR2 sequences are SGHTA and FQGNSA. V trimming: 2 bases; J trimming: 3 bases; junction bases outside the gene matches: 3. The CDR3 DNA follows: TGTGCCAGCAGCTTAAGGACAGGATACACTGAAGCTTTCTTT. Translation gives CASSLRTGYTEAFF. The variable domain in full, completed from reference TRBV7-2 and TRBJ1-1, reads GAGVSQSPSNKVTEKGKDVELRCDPISGHTALYWYRQSLGQGLEFLIYFQGNSAPDKSGLPSDRFSAERTGGSVSTLTIQRTQQEDSAVYLCASSLRTGYTEAFFGQGTRLTVV.

The chain has TRBV5-5 and TRBJ2-5; TRBD2 aligns across 10 bases. The CDR3 has 18 amino acids. CDR1 is SGHKS and CDR2 is YYEKEE in the germline V gene (reference sequence). V lost 0 bases and J lost 2; bases outside the gene matches: 10. CDR3 region: CASSLGSSGGWGQETQYF. The CDR3 bases are TGTGCCAGCAGCTTGGGTTCTAGCGGGGGCTGGGGACAAGAGACCCAGTACTTC.

In its sample, this clonotype was seen a few times. This chain uses TRBV2 with TRBJ1-6; no clear D gene. The CDR3 runs 12 residues. In germline, CDR1 is SNHLY, CDR2 FYNNEI. V lost 3 bases and J lost 7, with 4 bases in between. CDR3 DNA sequence: TGTGCCAGCAGTGATACGAATTCACCCCTCCACTTT. Its protein is CASSDTNSPLHF.

The chain links TRBV7-3 to TRBJ2-5, with 9 positions matching TRBD1. V was pared by 5 bases and J by 3 bases, with 7 bases of the junction left unmatched. The CDR3 length is 15 residues. Germline CDR1 is SGHTA and CDR2 is FQGTGA. The CDR3 nucleotides read TGTGCCAGCAGCCTCGGACAGGGGCGAGAAGAGACCCAGTACTTC. It specifies CASSLGQGREETQYF.

This clonotype was seen only a few times. The rearrangement uses TRBV29-1 and TRBJ2-5; 8 bases line up with TRBD2. CDR3 length: 14 residues. Trimming at V came to 3 bases and at J to 2 bases, leaving 5 bases not matched to a gene. In germline, CDR1 is SQVTM, CDR2 ANQGSEA. The CDR3 nucleotides read TGCAGCGTTGATGGCCCTAGCGGGCAAGAGACCCAGTACTTC. Amino acid sequence: CSVDGPSGQETQYF.